The following is a TCR beta chain sequence with its context. Participants were aged roughly 18 to 90 years from roughly 25 US areas. Which cohort a participant joined came from the clinical history participants gave. The source of the sample is a study of blood T cell repertoires in COVID-19. Trimming shortened V by 5 bases and J by 1 base, and 8 bases separated the two germline ends. The CDR3 length is 12 residues. CDR1 and CDR2 (germline): GTSNPN, SVGIG (reference sequence). Study processing details: Nucleated cell number was recorded as an estimate derived from reference gene primer amplification. Produced via immunoSEQ multiplex PCR; TCRdb's table is partial and in-frame only. V and J calls and clone size come straight from that table; D and trimming were deduced from the DNA. The sample contains some 250,000 clones, just over 85% of which appear only once.

The sequence came from a man between 18 and 29 years old who had recovered from COVID-19. Material for sequencing was PBMCs or T cells enriched from blood (not recorded which). The chain uses TRBV30 and TRBJ1-1; D gene uncertain. The CDR3 sequence: CAWGRSNTEAFF. In nucleotides, the CDR3 is TGTGCCTGGGGGCGATCGAACACTGAAGCTTTCTTT.